This TCR beta chain was profiled in a study of cytomegalovirus exposure and HLA in healthy donors. Germline CDR1 SEHNR, CDR2 FQNEAQ (reference sequence). V lost 0 bases to trimming and J lost 6 bases, with 17 bases between them. The CDR3 contains 17 residues. Researchers ran the PCR with 60 Vbeta and 13 Jbeta primers. Here immunoSEQ multiplex PCR was the method, and the copy in TCRdb shows in-frame clones only, minus some. The table shows fewer than 150,000 clones, with around 74% occurring only once. This receptor was obtained from a man aged 25-45 years in good health and CMV-seronegative. V usage is TRBV7-9 and J usage is TRBJ1-4; D ambiguous. Specimen: PBMCs. The CDR3 coding sequence is TGTGCCAGCAGCTTAGCGTTACGGTCCCCTCTCCATGAAAAACTGTTTTTT. Protein product: CASSLALRSPLHEKLFF.